This T cell receptor beta chain came from a study of blood T cell repertoires in COVID-19. The V end lost 1 base, the J end lost 0 bases, and 9 bases lay between the germline ends. Germline V gene data show CDR1 as SGHKS and CDR2 as YYEKEE (reference sequence). CDR3 size: 15 residues. Authors' methods: It was from reference gene primer amplification that nucleated cell counts were estimated. TCRdb's copy holds only in-frame clones and misses some; the assay was immunoSEQ multiplex PCR. That table supplies the V and J calls and clone size; D and trimming were determined from the DNA. The table has about 55,000 clones, about four fifths seen once.

The sample consisted of peripheral blood. V gene TRBV5-5 combines with J gene TRBJ2-3; unclear D gene. This receptor was taken from a human donor in a cohort sampled during active or convalescent COVID-19. The CDR3: CASSLSRLSTDTQYF. CDR3 DNA sequence: TGTGCCAGCAGCTTGTCGAGGTTGAGCACAGATACGCAGTATTTT.